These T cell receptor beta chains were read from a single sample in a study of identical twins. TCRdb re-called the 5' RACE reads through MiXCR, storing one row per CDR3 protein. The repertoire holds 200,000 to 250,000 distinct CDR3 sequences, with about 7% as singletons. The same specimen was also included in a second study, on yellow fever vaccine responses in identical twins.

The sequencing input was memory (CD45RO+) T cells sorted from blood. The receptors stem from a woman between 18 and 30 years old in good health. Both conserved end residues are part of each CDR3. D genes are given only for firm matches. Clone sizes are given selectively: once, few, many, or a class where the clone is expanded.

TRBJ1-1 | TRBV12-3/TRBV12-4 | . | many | CASSLAGSNTEAFF | TGTGCCAGCAGTTTAGCAGGGTCTAACACTGAAGCTTTCTTT
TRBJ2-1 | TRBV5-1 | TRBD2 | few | CASSPASGGALGEQFF | TGCGCCAGCAGCCCTGCTAGCGGGGGGGCACTGGGTGAGCAGTTCTTC
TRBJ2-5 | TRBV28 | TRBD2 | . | CASTLAGVETQYF | TGTGCCAGCACCCTAGCGGGAGTAGAGACCCAGTACTTC
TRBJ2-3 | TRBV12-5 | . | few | CASGSEKRHSQYF | TGTGCTAGTGGTTCCGAGAAGCGGCACTCGCAGTATTTT
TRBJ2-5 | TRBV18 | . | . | CASSINSPGTGTQYF | TGTGCCAGCTCAATTAACTCTCCGGGTACAGGGACCCAGTACTTC
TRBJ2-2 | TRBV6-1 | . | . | CASSRGAAMATGELFF | TGTGCCAGCAGTAGGGGCGCAGCGATGGCCACCGGGGAGCTGTTTTTT
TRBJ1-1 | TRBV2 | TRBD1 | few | CASSEPGQGLITEAFF | TGTGCCAGCAGTGAACCGGGACAGGGGTTAATCACTGAAGCTTTCTTT
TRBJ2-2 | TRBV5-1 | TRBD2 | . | CASSLVASGGVGELFF | TGCGCCAGCAGCTTGGTTGCTAGCGGGGGTGTCGGGGAGCTGTTTTTT
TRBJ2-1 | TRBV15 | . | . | CATSREGGGHYNEQFF | TGTGCCACCAGCAGGGAGGGCGGGGGACACTACAATGAGCAGTTCTTC
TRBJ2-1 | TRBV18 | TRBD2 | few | CASSPTSGSYNEQFF | TGTGCCAGCTCACCTACTAGCGGCTCCTACAATGAGCAGTTCTTC
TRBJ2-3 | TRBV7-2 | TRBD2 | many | CASSSSDLAGGQYF | TGTGCCAGCAGTTCCAGCGATCTAGCGGGGGGGCAGTATTTT
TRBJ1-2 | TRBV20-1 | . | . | CSARWGHYGYTF | TGCAGTGCTCGCTGGGGGCACTATGGCTACACCTTC
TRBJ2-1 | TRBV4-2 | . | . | CASSQGTGRFSYNEQFF | TGTGCCAGCAGCCAAGGTACCGGGAGATTCTCCTACAATGAGCAGTTCTTC
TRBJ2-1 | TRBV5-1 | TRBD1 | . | CASTKIGTGENNEQFF | TGCGCCAGCACCAAAATCGGGACAGGGGAGAACAATGAGCAGTTCTTC
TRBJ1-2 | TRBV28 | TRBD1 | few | CASRSAGGGDYGYTF | TGTGCCAGCAGGAGTGCAGGGGGGGGAGACTATGGCTACACCTTC
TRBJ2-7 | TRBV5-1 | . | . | CASSLGGAGEQYF | TGCGCCAGCAGCTTGGGAGGGGCGGGGGAGCAGTACTTC
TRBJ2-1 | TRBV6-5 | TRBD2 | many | CASSYSTSRLIYNEQFF | TGTGCCAGCAGTTATTCGACTAGCCGGTTAATCTACAATGAGCAGTTCTTC
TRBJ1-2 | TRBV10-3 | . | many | CAIRNPPYGYTF | TGTGCCATCAGAAACCCCCCCTATGGCTACACCTTC
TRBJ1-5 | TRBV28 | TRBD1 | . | CASSPADRVNQPQHF | TGTGCCAGCAGTCCCGCCGACAGGGTCAATCAGCCCCAGCATTTT
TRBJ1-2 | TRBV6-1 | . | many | CASREGPMDYGYTF | TGTGCCAGCCGCGAAGGACCTATGGACTATGGCTACACCTTC
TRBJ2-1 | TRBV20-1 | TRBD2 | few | CSASGTSGRGGEQFF | TGCAGTGCTAGCGGGACTAGCGGGAGGGGGGGTGAGCAGTTCTTC
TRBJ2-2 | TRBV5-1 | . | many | CASSLDWAANTGELFF | TGCGCCAGCAGCTTGGACTGGGCGGCGAACACCGGGGAGCTGTTTTTT
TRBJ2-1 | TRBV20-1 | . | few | CSARKDGEQFF | TGCAGTGCTAGAAAGGACGGGGAGCAGTTCTTC
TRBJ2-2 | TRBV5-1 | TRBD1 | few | CASRQEKRQGLYANTGELFF | TGCGCCAGCAGACAAGAAAAACGACAGGGGCTTTACGCGAACACCGGGGAGCTGTTTTTT
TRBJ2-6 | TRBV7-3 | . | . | CASSLGPGGANVLTF | TGTGCCAGCAGCTTAGGACCGGGGGGGGCCAACGTCCTGACTTTC
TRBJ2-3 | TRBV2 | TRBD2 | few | CASSEGRTSLTDTQYF | TGTGCCAGCAGTGAAGGGAGGACTAGCCTCACAGATACGCAGTATTTT
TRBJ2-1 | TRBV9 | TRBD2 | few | CASSVAAGAGNEQFF | TGTGCCAGCAGCGTAGCGGCGGGAGCGGGCAATGAGCAGTTCTTC
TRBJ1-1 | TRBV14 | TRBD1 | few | CASSQLQGSYTEAFF | TGTGCCAGCAGCCAACTACAGGGGAGTTACACTGAAGCTTTCTTT
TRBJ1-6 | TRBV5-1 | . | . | CASSLDPELGSPLHF | TGCGCCAGCAGCTTGGATCCGGAACTGGGTTCACCCCTCCACTTT
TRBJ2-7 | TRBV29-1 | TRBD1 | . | CSVEAPGGYEQYF | TGCAGCGTTGAAGCCCCAGGGGGCTACGAGCAGTACTTC
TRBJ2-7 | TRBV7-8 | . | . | CASSVDRGGPYEQYF | TGTGCCAGCAGCGTAGACAGGGGAGGGCCCTACGAGCAGTACTTC
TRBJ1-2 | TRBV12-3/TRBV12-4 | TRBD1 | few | CASSPDRGNGYTF | TGTGCCAGCAGCCCGGACAGGGGAAACGGCTACACCTTC
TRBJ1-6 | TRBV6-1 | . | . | CASSKRDPNNSPLHF | TGTGCCAGCAGTAAGCGGGACCCCAATAATTCACCCCTCCACTTT
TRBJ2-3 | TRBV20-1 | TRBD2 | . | CSARDMAGGTDTQYF | TGCAGTGCTAGAGATATGGCGGGGGGCACAGATACGCAGTATTTT
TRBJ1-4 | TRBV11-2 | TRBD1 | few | CASSLDRQGLRGLFF | TGTGCCAGCAGCTTAGATCGACAGGGTTTGAGAGGACTGTTTTTT
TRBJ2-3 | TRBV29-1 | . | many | CSVDDPSNTQYF | TGCAGCGTTGACGACCCAAGTAATACGCAGTATTTT
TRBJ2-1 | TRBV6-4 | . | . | CASSERASGAEQFF | TGTGCCAGCAGTGAACGAGCGAGTGGTGCTGAGCAGTTCTTC
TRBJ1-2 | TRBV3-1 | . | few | CASSHLTVKDGYTF | TGTGCCAGCAGCCACCTCACAGTGAAAGATGGCTACACCTTC
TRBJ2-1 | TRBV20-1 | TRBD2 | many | CSARRGLAGAYNEQFF | TGCAGTGCTAGACGGGGACTAGCGGGGGCCTACAATGAGCAGTTCTTC
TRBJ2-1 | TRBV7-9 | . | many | CASSLSGPYNEQFF | TGTGCCAGCAGCTTATCGGGACCCTACAATGAGCAGTTCTTC
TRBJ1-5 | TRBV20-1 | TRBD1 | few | CSAPPTGDQPQHF | TGCAGTGCCCCCCCGACAGGGGATCAGCCCCAGCATTTT
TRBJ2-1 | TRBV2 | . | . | CARGGQADGHEQFF | TGTGCCAGGGGAGGACAAGCGGACGGGCATGAGCAGTTCTTC
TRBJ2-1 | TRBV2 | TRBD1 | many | CASSERGQGASNEQFF | TGTGCCAGCAGTGAAAGGGGACAGGGGGCGTCCAATGAGCAGTTCTTC
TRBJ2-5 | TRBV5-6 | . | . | CASSLFRAAQETQYF | TGTGCCAGCAGCTTGTTTAGGGCAGCTCAAGAGACCCAGTACTTC
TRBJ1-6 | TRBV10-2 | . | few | CASSGSNSPLHF | TGCGCCAGCAGTGGCAGTAATTCACCCCTCCACTTT
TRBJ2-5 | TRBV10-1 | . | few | CASSESIGVETQYF | TGCGCCAGCAGTGAGTCGATTGGGGTAGAGACCCAGTACTTC
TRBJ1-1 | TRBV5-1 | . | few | CASSLGQIYTEAFF | TGCGCCAGCAGCTTGGGACAGATATACACTGAAGCTTTCTTT
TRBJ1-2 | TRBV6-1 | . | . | CASNEDRYYGYTF | TGTGCCAGCAACGAAGACAGGTACTATGGCTACACCTTC
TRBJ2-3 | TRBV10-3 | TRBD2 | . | CATSTSGRSTDTQYF | TGTGCCACTTCGACTAGCGGGAGGAGCACAGATACGCAGTATTTT
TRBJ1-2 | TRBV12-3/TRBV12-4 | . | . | CASSPWEGGYTF | TGTGCCAGCAGTCCTTGGGAGGGGGGCTACACCTTC
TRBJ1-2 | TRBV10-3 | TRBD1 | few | CAISDRGDGYTF | TGTGCCATCAGTGACAGGGGGGATGGCTACACCTTC
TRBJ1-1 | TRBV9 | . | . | CASSVGTGYTEAFF | TGTGCCAGCAGCGTAGGGACGGGATACACTGAAGCTTTCTTT
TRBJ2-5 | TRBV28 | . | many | CASSLGQRAAWETQYF | TGTGCCAGCAGTTTAGGGCAGCGAGCGGCCTGGGAGACCCAGTACTTC
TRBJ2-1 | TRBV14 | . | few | CASSHWGSGAYNEQFF | TGTGCCAGCAGCCATTGGGGTAGCGGCGCCTACAATGAGCAGTTCTTC
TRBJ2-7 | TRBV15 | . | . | CATKKSDGYEQYF | TGTGCCACCAAAAAGAGTGACGGCTACGAGCAGTACTTC
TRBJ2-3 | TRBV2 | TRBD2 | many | CASSGALASGELTDTQYF | TGTGCCAGCAGTGGAGCTTTGGCTAGCGGTGAACTCACAGATACGCAGTATTTT
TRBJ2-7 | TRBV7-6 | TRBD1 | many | CASSTGTGLEQYF | TGTGCCAGCAGCACAGGGACAGGTCTCGAGCAGTACTTC
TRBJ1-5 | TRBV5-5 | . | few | CASSFLGPSQPQHF | TGTGCCAGCAGCTTCCTCGGCCCCAGTCAGCCCCAGCATTTT
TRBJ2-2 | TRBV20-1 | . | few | CSAGQTNTGELFF | TGCAGTGCCGGGCAGACGAACACCGGGGAGCTGTTTTTT
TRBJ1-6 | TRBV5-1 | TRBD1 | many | CASSSNTGGNSPLHF | TGCGCCAGCAGCTCAAATACAGGGGGGAATTCACCCCTCCACTTT